Following are 21 T cell receptor beta chains from one sample sequenced in a study of cytomegalovirus exposure and HLA in healthy donors. The study ran its PCR with 60 Vbeta and 13 Jbeta primers. Profiling relied on immunoSEQ multiplex PCR, and the TCRdb table lists in-frame clones only, not all of them. The data show approximately 97,000 clones, roughly 83% seen once. Material: PBMCs. Source of these receptors: a man aged 35-49 years in good health and CMV-seronegative.

The chain combines TRBV30 with TRBJ2-3; 13 nucleotides line up with TRBD2. Germline V lookup: CDR1 GTSNPN, CDR2 SVGIG (reference sequence). V dropped 1 base and J dropped 1; count of bases not matched to a gene: 2. The length of the CDR3 is 16 residues. The CDR3 loop is CAWSELAGGGTDTQYF. For the CDR3, the DNA is TGTGCCTGGAGTGAACTAGCGGGGGGGGGCACAGATACGCAGTATTTT.

The genes are TRBV9 and TRBJ1-1; no reliable D call. The V gene lost 1 base and the J gene lost 1 base, with 8 bases spanning the gap. The CDR3 extends over 14 amino acids. The germline CDR1 and CDR2 sequences are SGDLS and YYNGEE. This chain's CDR3 is CASSVRVSNTEAFF. In nucleotides, the CDR3 is TGTGCCAGCAGCGTACGTGTCTCGAACACTGAAGCTTTCTTT.

The chain carries TRBV7-9 and TRBJ2-7; TRBD2 might be the D (6 bases). The CDR3 runs to 14 residues. V was clipped by 5 bases and J by 6 bases, with 17 bases between them. CDR1 SEHNR and CDR2 FQNEAQ come from the germline V gene (reference sequence). CDR3 sequence: CASSRPGGFAEQYF. In DNA, the CDR3 is TGTGCCAGCAGCCGGCCCGGAGGGTTTGCCGAGCAGTACTTC.

The chain couples TRBV29-1 to TRBJ2-2, with unresolved D. Germline values: CDR1 SQVTM, CDR2 ANQGSEA. This CDR3 is built from 15 residues. V gave up 5 bases and J gave up 0 bases, with 13 bases separating them. The CDR3 sequence: CSVIISQTNTGELFF. The DNA of the CDR3 is TGCAGCGTTATAATCTCGCAGACGAACACCGGGGAGCTGTTTTTT.

The chain carries TRBV19 and TRBJ2-3; TRBD2 might be the D (6 bases). Trimming removed 5 bases from V and 1 base from J, with 10 bases in between. Germline lookup yields CDR1 LNHDA and CDR2 SQIVND (reference sequence). The CDR3 is 14 amino acids. The CDR3 loop reads CASSLASGTDTQYF. CDR3 in DNA: TGTGCCAGTAGTCTGGCTAGCGGCACAGATACGCAGTATTTT. Combining the CDR3 with reference TRBV19 and TRBJ2-3 gives the whole variable domain DGGITQSPKYLFRKEGQNVTLSCEQNLNHDAMYWYRQDPGQGLRLIYYSQIVNDFQKGDIAEGYSVSREKKESFPLTVTSAQKNPTAFYLCASSLASGTDTQYFGPGTRLTVL.

This chain connects TRBV5-4 to TRBJ1-2, with TRBD1 matching over 9 bases. V shed 4 bases, J shed 8 bases, and the junction held 12 bases outside the gene matches. There are 15 residues in the CDR3. CDR1 and CDR2 from the germline V gene are SGHNT and YYREEE (reference sequence). The CDR3 nucleotides are TGTGCCAGCAGCCCCGGGCGGGACAGGGTGTTGGGCTACACCTTC. Protein sequence: CASSPGRDRVLGYTF.

The V gene is TRBV5-1, the J gene TRBJ2-6, with D unresolved. The CDR3 sequence is 14 residues long. Germline-derived CDR1 and CDR2 are SGHRS and YFSETQ. V was shortened by 0 bases and J by 4 bases, with 5 bases between the two germline ends. CDR3 protein: CASSLATGANVLTF. The CDR3 nucleotides read TGCGCCAGCAGCTTGGCTACGGGGGCCAACGTCCTGACTTTC.

This chain joins TRBV7-9 and TRBJ1-2; maybe TRBD1 (6 bases). This CDR3 is 14 amino acids long. With 3 bases removed from V and 3 bases from J, the gap between germline ends came to 11 bases. Looked up from germline, CDR1 is SEHNR and CDR2 is FQNEAQ (reference sequence). The CDR3 sequence is CASSLAGVDYGYTF. The CDR3, as DNA: TGTGCCAGCAGCTTGGCAGGGGTGGACTATGGCTACACCTTC.

This rearrangement joins TRBV5-6 to TRBJ2-7; D is uncertain. This CDR3 contains 12 residues. The V end lost 0 bases, the J end lost 3 bases, and 4 bases lay between the germline ends. Germline V gene sequence: CDR1 SGHDT, CDR2 YYEEEE. DNA for the CDR3: TGTGCCAGCAGCTTGGCGCGCTACGAGCAGTACTTC. This codes for CASSLARYEQYF.

V usage is TRBV18 and J usage is TRBJ2-7; weak D call: TRBD1 (6 bases). V dropped 4 bases and J dropped 0 bases, with 13 bases sitting between them. Germline CDR1 reads KGHSH; CDR2 reads LQKENI. This CDR3 contains 15 residues. CDR3 sequence (DNA): TGTGCCAGCTCACGGGTAGGGGACACCTCCTACGAGCAGTACTTC. Amino acid sequence: CASSRVGDTSYEQYF.

The chain carries TRBV6-5 and TRBJ2-3; a weak D match, TRBD1 (5 bases). The CDR3 has 12 residues. Looked up from germline, CDR1 is MNHEY and CDR2 is SVGAGI. V shed 7 bases and J shed 2 bases, with 7 bases lying between them. The CDR3 spells CASKTVTDTQYF. As DNA, the CDR3 is TGTGCCAGCAAGACAGTCACAGATACGCAGTATTTT.

This sequence joins TRBV19 and TRBJ1-2; 7 nucleotides line up with TRBD1. J was trimmed by 1 base and V by 6 bases; bases with no gene match: 11. Germline CDR1 and CDR2: LNHDA and SQIVND (reference sequence). The CDR3 length is 16 residues. The CDR3 sequence is CASSGGTVLFNYGYTF. As DNA, the CDR3 is TGTGCCAGTAGCGGAGGGACAGTCCTTTTTAACTATGGCTACACCTTC.

The chain links TRBV4-3 to TRBJ1-2, with D maybe TRBD1 (5 bases). V was shortened by 4 bases and J by 0 bases, with 15 bases between the two germline ends. Germline CDR1 and CDR2: LGHNA and YSLEER. The CDR3 is made up of 16 amino acids. Here the CDR3 reads CASSPEPTVPNYGYTF. CDR3 bases: TGCGCCAGCAGCCCAGAACCGACAGTCCCTAACTATGGCTACACCTTC.

CDR3 region: CASSLNRRNTGELFF. CDR3 bases: TGTGCCAGCAGTTTAAACAGGAGGAACACCGGGGAGCTGTTTTTT. The chain links TRBV27 to TRBJ2-2; possibly TRBD1 for D (5 bases). Per germline, CDR1 MNHEY and CDR2 SMNVEV (reference sequence). The CDR3 has 15 amino acids. The V end was cut by 2 bases, the J end by 1 base, with 8 bases between.

The chain combines TRBV6-6 with TRBJ1-5; TRBD1 agrees at 7 bases. Trimming took 7 bases from V and 7 from J; bases not matched to a gene: 10. The CDR3 has 14 amino acids. CDR1 is MNHNY and CDR2 is SVGAGI in the germline V gene (reference sequence). As DNA, the CDR3 is TGTGCCAGCAATTGGGGACAGTCGGAACAGCCCCAGCATTTT. Encoded protein: CASNWGQSEQPQHF.

This chain links TRBV7-2 with TRBJ2-1; 7 bases are shared with TRBD2. The CDR3 extends over 15 amino acids. The trim removed 1 base at V and 3 bases at J, leaving 3 bases unmatched. Germline-derived CDR1 and CDR2 are SGHTA and FQGNSA. The DNA for the CDR3 is TGTGCCAGCAGCTTAGAGCGGGGCGTCTACAATGAGCAGTTCTTC. As protein: CASSLERGVYNEQFF.

This sequence joins TRBV18 and TRBJ2-3, with 8 bases identical to TRBD2. Germline V lookup: CDR1 KGHSH, CDR2 LQKENI. Germline trimming cut 5 bases from V and 5 bases from J; bases unmatched to any gene: 12. This CDR3 is 16 amino acids long. The CDR3 spells CASSSLAGPSLDTQYF. The CDR3 region has the DNA TGTGCCAGCTCATCTTTAGCGGGGCCCAGCTTAGATACGCAGTATTTT.

Remarks on this clone: One junction end disagrees with the germline gene, perhaps due to a read error. The chain has TRBV7-9 and TRBJ2-5; 8 positions agree with TRBD2. CDR3 length: 15 amino acids. Germline CDR1 SEHNR, CDR2 FQNEAQ (reference sequence). CDR3 DNA sequence: TGTTCCAGCAGCCAAATGGGACTAGTACAAGAGACCCAGTACTTC. Amino acid sequence: CSSSQMGLVQETQYF.

The V gene is TRBV5-4, the J gene TRBJ1-1; the match to TRBD1 covers 7 bases. Germline lookup yields CDR1 SGHNT and CDR2 YYREEE (reference sequence). This CDR3 contains 12 residues. V dropped 7 bases and J dropped 1; count of bases not matched to a gene: 1. CDR3 in DNA: TGTGCCAGCGGACAGGCGAACACTGAAGCTTTCTTT. Encoded protein: CASGQANTEAFF.

The genes are TRBV18 and TRBJ2-5; 14 positions agree with TRBD2. Germline V CDR1 and CDR2: KGHSH, LQKENI. The CDR3 totals 15 residues. With 6 bases clipped from V and 5 bases from J, the junction kept 5 bases outside the gene matches. Here the CDR3 DNA reads TGTGCCAGCTCGACTAGCGGGGGGGCCCGGGAGACCCAGTACTTC. Translated: CASSTSGGARETQYF.

V is TRBV6-1 and J is TRBJ2-7; 8 bases line up with TRBD1. V shed 3 bases, J shed 3 bases, and the junction held 7 bases outside the gene matches. The CDR3 has 15 amino acids. The germline V gene encodes CDR1 MNHNS and CDR2 SASEGT. The DNA of the CDR3 is TGTGCCAGCAGTGACGCTCCCGACAGGGGCTACGAGCAGTACTTC. Its translation is CASSDAPDRGYEQYF.